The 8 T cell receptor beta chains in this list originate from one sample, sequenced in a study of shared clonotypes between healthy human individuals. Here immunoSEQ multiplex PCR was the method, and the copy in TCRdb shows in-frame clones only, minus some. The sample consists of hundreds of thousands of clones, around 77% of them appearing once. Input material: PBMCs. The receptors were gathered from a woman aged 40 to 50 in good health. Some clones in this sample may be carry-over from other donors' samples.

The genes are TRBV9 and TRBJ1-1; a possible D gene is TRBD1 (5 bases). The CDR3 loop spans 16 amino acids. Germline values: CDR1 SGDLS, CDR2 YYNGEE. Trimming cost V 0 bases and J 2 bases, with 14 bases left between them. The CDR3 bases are TGTGCCAGCAGCGTAGGGGTGGGGCAGGGAAACACTGAAGCTTTCTTT. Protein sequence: CASSVGVGQGNTEAFF.

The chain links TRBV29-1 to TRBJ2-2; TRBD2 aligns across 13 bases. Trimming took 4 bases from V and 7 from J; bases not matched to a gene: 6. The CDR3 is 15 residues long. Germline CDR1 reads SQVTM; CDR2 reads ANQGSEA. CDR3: CSVAGTSGTGGELFF. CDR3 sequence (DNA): TGCAGCGTTGCGGGGACTAGCGGGACTGGCGGGGAGCTGTTTTTT.

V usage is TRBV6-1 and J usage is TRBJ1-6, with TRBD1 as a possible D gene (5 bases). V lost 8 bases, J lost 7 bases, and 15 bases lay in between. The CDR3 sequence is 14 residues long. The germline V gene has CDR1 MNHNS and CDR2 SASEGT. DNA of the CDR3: TGTGCCAGCGACCCTGAGGGGCAAAATTCACCCCTCCACTTT. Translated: CASDPEGQNSPLHF.

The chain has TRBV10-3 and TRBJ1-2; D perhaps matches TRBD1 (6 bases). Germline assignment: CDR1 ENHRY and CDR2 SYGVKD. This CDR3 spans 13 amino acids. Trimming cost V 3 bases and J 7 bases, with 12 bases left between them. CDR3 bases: TGTGCCATCAGTGACCCGGGGGCTACTGGCTACACCTTC. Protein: CAISDPGATGYTF.

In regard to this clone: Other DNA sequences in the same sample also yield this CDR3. CDR3 amino acids: CASSPWGNTEAFF. The CDR3 DNA reads as TGCGCCAGCAGTCCGTGGGGGAACACTGAAGCTTTCTTT. The chain couples TRBV5-1 to TRBJ1-1; the D is unclear. This CDR3 comprises 13 residues. The V gene's germline CDR1 is SGHRS and CDR2 YFSETQ. Trimming took off 5 bases at V and 1 base at J, with 9 bases between the two ends.

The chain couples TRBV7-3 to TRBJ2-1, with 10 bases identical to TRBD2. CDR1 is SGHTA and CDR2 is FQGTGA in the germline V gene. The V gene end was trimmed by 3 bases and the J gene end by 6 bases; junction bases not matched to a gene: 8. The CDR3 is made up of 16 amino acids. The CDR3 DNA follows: TGTGCCAGCAGCTTCAGTACTAGCGGGGCCCGCAATGAGCAGTTCTTC. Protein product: CASSFSTSGARNEQFF.

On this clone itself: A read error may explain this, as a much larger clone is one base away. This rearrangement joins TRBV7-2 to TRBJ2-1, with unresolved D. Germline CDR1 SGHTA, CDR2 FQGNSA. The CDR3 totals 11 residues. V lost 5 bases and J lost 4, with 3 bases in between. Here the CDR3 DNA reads TGTGCCAGCAGCGCGTACAATGAGCAGTTCTTC. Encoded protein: CASSAYNEQFF.

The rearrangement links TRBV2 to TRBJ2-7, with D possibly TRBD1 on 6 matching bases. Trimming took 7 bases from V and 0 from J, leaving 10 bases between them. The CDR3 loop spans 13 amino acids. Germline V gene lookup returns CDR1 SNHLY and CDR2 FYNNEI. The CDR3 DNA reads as TGTGCCAGCAAGATACAGGGCTCCTACGAGCAGTACTTC. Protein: CASKIQGSYEQYF. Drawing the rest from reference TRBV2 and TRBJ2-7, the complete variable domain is EPEVTQTPSHQVTQMGQEVILRCVPISNHLYFYWYRQILGQKVEFLVSFYNNEISEKSEIFDDQFSVERPDGSNFTLKIRSTKLEDSAMYFCASKIQGSYEQYFGPGTRLTVT.